Shown below are 30 T cell receptor beta chains from a single sample sequenced in a study of control samples from healthy donors and cancer patients. The method was immunoSEQ multiplex PCR; TCRdb's version includes in-frame clones alone and lacks a portion of them. The table has tens of thousands of clones, 92% seen once; the top ten hold around 4%. The sequenced material came from blood. The receptors come from a woman between 45 and 65 years old in good health.

The CDR3 protein is CASSALDTEAFF. The CDR3 DNA reads TGTGCCAGCAGTGCTCTCGACACTGAAGCTTTCTTT. The chain links TRBV3-1 (or the pseudogene TRBV3-2) to TRBJ1-1; D not resolved. The germline V gene has CDR1 LGHDT and CDR2 YNNKEL (reference sequence). V lost 6 bases to trimming and J lost 3 bases, with 8 bases between them. The CDR3 has 12 amino acids.

The chain has TRBV18 and TRBJ2-3, with D maybe TRBD2 (6 bases). Trimming shortened V by 0 bases and J by 3 bases, and 13 bases separated the two germline ends. The CDR3 has 16 residues. Per germline, CDR1 KGHSH and CDR2 LQKENI. The DNA for the CDR3 is TGTGCCAGCTCACCACCGTCGGGGGATTGGACAGATACGCAGTATTTT. Translating gives CASSPPSGDWTDTQYF.

The rearrangement joins TRBV7-6 to TRBJ1-6, with 7 bases matching TRBD1. The germline V gene has CDR1 SGHVS and CDR2 FNYEAQ. J gave up 13 bases and V 7 bases, and 22 bases lay outside the gene matches. The CDR3 covers 17 residues. The CDR3 protein is CASTYKTMTGRFEPLHF. In DNA, the CDR3 is TGTGCCAGCACCTACAAAACGATGACAGGGAGATTCGAGCCCCTCCACTTT.

This sequence joins TRBV18 and TRBJ2-4; no reliable D call. Germline-derived CDR1 and CDR2 are KGHSH and LQKENI. Trimming took 0 bases from V and 0 from J, leaving 9 bases between them. This CDR3 comprises 16 residues. This chain's CDR3 is CASSPPNKLAKNIQYF. Written as DNA, the CDR3 is TGTGCCAGCTCACCACCGAACAAACTAGCCAAAAACATTCAGTACTTC.

This clone has a handful of counts. V usage is TRBV24-1 and J usage is TRBJ1-1; D unclear. Germline assignment: CDR1 KGHDR and CDR2 SFDVKD. With 6 bases removed from V and 1 base from J, the gap between germline ends came to 5 bases. CDR3 size: 12 residues. CDR3 in amino acids: CATSNSNTEAFF. CDR3 coding DNA: TGTGCCACCAGTAACTCGAACACTGAAGCTTTCTTT.

V gene TRBV7-3 combines with J gene TRBJ2-7; D not resolved. Germline V gene data show CDR1 as SGHTA and CDR2 as FQGTGA. Trimming took off 2 bases at V and 3 bases at J, with 11 bases between the two ends. This CDR3 comprises 14 residues. The CDR3 DNA reads TGTGCCAGCAGCTTAGGGGTCGGCGACTACGAGCAGTACTTC. Protein sequence: CASSLGVGDYEQYF.

The chain is built from TRBV29-1 and TRBJ2-3; 10 bases match TRBD2. Germline CDR1 is SQVTM and CDR2 is ANQGSEA. CDR3 length equals 13 residues. The J segment lost 5 bases and the V segment lost 7 bases, leaving 6 bases of the junction unmatched. DNA for the CDR3: TGCAGCGCACTCAGCGGGGGGGGAGATACGCAGTATTTT. Its protein product is CSALSGGGDTQYF.

Only one count was recorded for this clone. This chain links TRBV5-4 with TRBJ1-1, with TRBD1 as a possible D gene (5 bases). This CDR3 spans 12 amino acids. V dropped 4 bases and J dropped 4 bases, with 8 bases sitting between them. CDR1 is SGHNT and CDR2 is YYREEE in the germline V gene (reference sequence). The CDR3 DNA follows: TGTGCCAGCAGCCCGCAGGGCACTGAAGCTTTCTTT. This sequence encodes CASSPQGTEAFF.

The chain links TRBV6-2 or TRBV6-3 to TRBJ1-6, with 11 bases lining up with TRBD1. CDR1 and CDR2 from the germline V gene are MNHEY and SVGEGT. V trimming: 2 bases; J trimming: 4 bases; junction bases outside the gene matches: 4. This CDR3 is 17 amino acids long. The CDR3 loop is CASSYRTGGDYNSPLHF. DNA for the CDR3: TGTGCCAGCAGTTACCGGACAGGGGGCGATTATAATTCACCCCTCCACTTT.

The CDR3 spells CASSLNSDYGYTF. CDR3 DNA: TGTGCCAGCAGTTTAAACAGCGACTATGGCTACACCTTC. J is TRBJ1-2 and V is TRBV28; no definite D call. The V end lost 2 bases, the J end lost 3 bases, and 7 bases lay between the germline ends. The germline V gene has CDR1 MDHEN and CDR2 SYDVKM. The CDR3 length is 13 residues.

This chain links TRBV7-2 with TRBJ1-5; 7 positions agree with TRBD1. The CDR3 is 15 residues long. In germline, CDR1 is SGHTA, CDR2 FQGNSA. Trimming cost V 5 bases and J 4 bases; bases outside gene matches: 8. The CDR3 spells CASSPTTGLNQPQHF. DNA for the CDR3: TGTGCCAGCAGCCCGACGACAGGGCTTAATCAGCCCCAGCATTTT.

This chain joins TRBV2 and TRBJ2-1; 7 bases map to TRBD1. Germline V gene data show CDR1 as SNHLY and CDR2 as FYNNEI. Unmatched junction bases numbered 9, after V lost 8 bases and J lost 5 bases. CDR3 length: 14 residues. CDR3 nucleotides: TGTGCCAGCTGCTCGGGACAGCTCGACAATGAGCAGTTCTTC. It codes for CASCSGQLDNEQFF.

The CDR3 nucleotides read TGTGCCAGCAGCCAAACTGTGGCTCAAGCTTTCTTT. It encodes CASSQTVAQAFF. The chain joins TRBV28 to TRBJ1-1; no reliable D call. Per the germline V gene, CDR1 is MDHEN and CDR2 is SYDVKM. Trimming removed 6 bases at V and 9 bases at J, with 14 bases between. This CDR3 spans 12 amino acids.

The V and J genes are TRBV14 and TRBJ2-1; 9 nucleotides agree with TRBD2. Germline CDR1 and CDR2: SGHDN and FVKESK. V lost 8 bases, J lost 7 bases, and 12 bases stayed unmatched. The CDR3 sequence is 15 residues long. This chain's CDR3 is CASGTGTSSTNEQFF. The CDR3 DNA follows: TGTGCCAGCGGGACCGGGACTAGCTCTACAAATGAGCAGTTCTTC.

The rearrangement uses TRBV5-3 and TRBJ2-2, with a possible D match to TRBD1 (5 bases). TRBV5-3 is an ORF, with its function uncertain. Trimming cost V 4 bases and J 2 bases, with 30 bases left between them. CDR3 length: 21 amino acids. CDR3 sequence (DNA): TGTGCCAGAAGCCCGGACAAGTTACTGTACAGAACTATGACCAACACCGGGGAGCTGTTTTTT. Protein product: CARSPDKLLYRTMTNTGELFF.

V usage is TRBV19 and J usage is TRBJ2-7; 8 bases line up with TRBD1. The CDR3 length is 15 residues. Germline CDR1 is LNHDA and CDR2 is SQIVND (reference sequence). J gave up 3 bases and V 3 bases, and 7 bases lay outside the gene matches. The CDR3 region has the DNA TGTGCCAGTAGTATCTCCCGGACAGGGTTCTACGAGCAGTACTTC. Protein: CASSISRTGFYEQYF.

This clone was counted once. The chain combines TRBV6-6 with TRBJ2-5, with TRBD1 matching 11 bases. Germline V CDR1 and CDR2: MNHNY, SVGAGI (reference sequence). V shed 6 bases and J 4 bases; nucleotides not matched to a gene: 19. The CDR3 sequence is 19 residues long. CDR3 coding DNA: TGTGCCAGCAGCTACGAAAGGGGTTCGGGACAGGGGGGACGAGAGACCCAGTACTTC. Encoded protein: CASSYERGSGQGGRETQYF.

The chain carries TRBV6-5 and TRBJ1-2, with D uncertain. This CDR3 comprises 13 residues. CDR1 is MNHEY, CDR2 SVGAGI, per germline. Trimming removed 6 bases at V and 8 bases at J, with 16 bases between. CDR3 amino acids: CASRPRVSVGYTF. The CDR3 DNA reads TGTGCCAGCAGGCCAAGAGTCTCTGTCGGCTACACCTTC.

The rearrangement joins TRBV2 to TRBJ2-7; D is perhaps TRBD1 (5 bases). CDR1 is SNHLY and CDR2 is FYNNEI in the germline V gene. This CDR3 is 14 amino acids long. Trimming took off 11 bases at V and 2 bases at J, with 19 bases between the two ends. CDR3 amino acids: CAGTDSQFAYEQYF. The CDR3 DNA reads as TGTGCCGGCACAGACAGCCAATTCGCCTACGAGCAGTACTTC.

This chain connects TRBV6-2 or TRBV6-3 to TRBJ1-2, with 7 bases that match TRBD1. This CDR3 contains 16 residues. The germline V gene has CDR1 MNHEY and CDR2 SVGEGT. Trimming at V came to 6 bases and at J to 6 bases, leaving 16 bases not matched to a gene. The CDR3 bases are TGTGCCAGCAGCGATTACTACCAGACAGGGCGAGATGGCTACACCTTC. Encoded protein: CASSDYYQTGRDGYTF.

This clone has a single count. This chain connects TRBV30 to TRBJ1-5; no definite D call. V dropped 0 bases and J dropped 4 bases, with 10 bases sitting between them. This CDR3 is built from 14 residues. The germline CDR1 and CDR2 sequences are GTSNPN and SVGIG (reference sequence). CDR3: CAWSVRPPNQPQHF. CDR3 sequence (DNA): TGTGCCTGGAGTGTACGACCGCCGAATCAGCCCCAGCATTTT. Variable domain in full (rest from reference TRBV30 and TRBJ1-5): SQTIHQWPATLVQPVGSPLSLECTVEGTSNPNLYWYRQAAGRGLQLLFYSVGIGQISSEVPQNLSASRPQDRQFILSSKKLLLSDSGFYLCAWSVRPPNQPQHFGDGTRLSIL.

CDR3 protein: CASSSGSNLGNTIYF. CDR3 sequence (DNA): TGTGCCAGCAGCTCTGGGTCTAATCTGGGAAACACCATATATTTT. The chain combines TRBV5-4 with TRBJ1-3; D gene uncertain. V shed 3 bases and J shed 4 bases, with 14 bases lying between them. Looked up from germline, CDR1 is SGHNT and CDR2 is YYREEE (reference sequence). The CDR3 contains 15 residues.

This chain uses TRBV18 with TRBJ2-7; 14 bases agree with TRBD2. The germline gives CDR1 KGHSH, CDR2 LQKENI. The CDR3 length is 18 residues. V gave up 4 bases and J gave up 4 bases; unmatched junction bases: 12. The CDR3 bases are TGTGCCAGCTCACGACCGGGACAGGGGACTAGCGGGGGTTACGAGCAGTACTTC. Translated, it gives CASSRPGQGTSGGYEQYF.

V usage is TRBV6-2 or TRBV6-3 and J usage is TRBJ1-5; D uncertain. The CDR3 contains 16 residues. Germline values: CDR1 MNHEY, CDR2 SVGEGT. V was shortened by 2 bases and J by 1 base, with 12 bases between the two germline ends. The CDR3 spells CASSYLEKSSNQPQHF. CDR3 coding DNA: TGTGCCAGCAGTTACCTTGAGAAATCAAGCAATCAGCCCCAGCATTTT.

The gene calls are TRBV7-2 and TRBJ1-2, with no clear D. There are 14 residues in the CDR3. Trimming removed 8 bases from V and 2 bases from J, with 15 bases in between. Germline V CDR1 and CDR2: SGHTA, FQGNSA. The CDR3 spells CASSPGGRNYGYTF. CDR3 DNA sequence: TGTGCCAGCTCACCCGGTGGGCGGAACTATGGCTACACCTTC.

DNA for the CDR3: TGTGCCAGCATCGGTAACCATCACTGGAACGAGCAGTACTTC. Amino acid sequence: CASIGNHHWNEQYF. V gene TRBV6-5 combines with J gene TRBJ2-7; D unresolved. Per the germline V gene, CDR1 is MNHEY and CDR2 is SVGAGI. This CDR3 has 14 residues. The V end lost 7 bases, the J end lost 5 bases, and 18 bases lay between the germline ends.

The chain combines TRBV7-3 with TRBJ2-2; D possibly matches TRBD1 or TRBD2 (5 bases each). This CDR3 is built from 16 residues. V was clipped by 2 bases and J by 4 bases, with 14 bases between them. Looked up from germline, CDR1 is SGHTA and CDR2 is FQGTGA. In nucleotides, the CDR3 is TGTGCCAGCAGCTTAGCGGCAGGGAGCCTCACCGGGGAGCTGTTTTTT. It is translated as CASSLAAGSLTGELFF.

This clone appeared a single time. V is TRBV5-1 and J is TRBJ2-4, with D unclear. Trimming removed 4 bases from V and 8 bases from J, with 13 bases in between. CDR3 length: 13 amino acids. The germline V gene has CDR1 SGHRS and CDR2 YFSETQ. The CDR3 nucleotides read TGCGCCAGCAGCACCCTACCCGGAGACATTCAGTACTTC. It specifies CASSTLPGDIQYF.

The chain combines TRBV7-9 with TRBJ2-7, with 10 bases fitting TRBD1. Unmatched junction bases numbered 6, after V lost 4 bases and J lost 6 bases. CDR1 SEHNR and CDR2 FQNEAQ come from the germline V gene (reference sequence). The CDR3 runs 14 residues. CDR3 in amino acids: CASSSPGQGREQYF. CDR3 in DNA: TGTGCCAGCAGCTCTCCGGGACAGGGGCGCGAGCAGTACTTC.

V is TRBV18 and J is TRBJ1-2; no reliable D call. Germline CDR1 reads KGHSH; CDR2 reads LQKENI. The CDR3 has 14 amino acids. The ends were cut back, 5 bases at V and 0 bases at J, with 10 bases in the middle. The CDR3 region has the DNA TGTGCCAGCTCATGGGATCCAACTAACTATGGCTACACCTTC. It is translated as CASSWDPTNYGYTF.